Following are 28 T cell receptor beta chains from one sample sequenced in a study of T cells in tuberculosis (dated by TCRdb to the late 2010s). The library relied on the immunoSEQ multiplex PCR assay. What TCRdb holds here is the immuneACCESS table cut down to in-frame rearrangements. Part of the clones is not present; checked against another copy, under half of the missing clones reflect an unresolved V gene, and the others are unexplained. The sample yields about 43,000 clones; about 94% were counted once. The ten largest clones represent roughly 2% of the sample. The specimen was PBMCs. These receptors all come from a donor aged 10 to 29 with latent tuberculosis or without tuberculosis infection. Some clones in this sample may be carry-over from other donors' samples.

V gene TRBV6-1 combines with J gene TRBJ2-3; D possibly corresponds to TRBD2 (6 bases). The V end was cut by 3 bases, the J end by 3 bases, with 10 bases between. The V gene's germline CDR1 is MNHNS and CDR2 SASEGT. The CDR3 sequence is 14 residues long. The CDR3: CASSDWGETDTQYF. Written as DNA, the CDR3 is TGTGCCAGCAGTGATTGGGGGGAAACAGATACGCAGTATTTT.

The chain is built from TRBV28 and TRBJ2-1; TRBD2 matches at 8 bases. The CDR3 is 20 residues long. The V gene's germline CDR1 is MDHEN and CDR2 SYDVKM. V lost 5 bases and J lost 7; bases outside the gene matches: 25. In DNA form, the CDR3 reads TGTGCCAGCAGTACCAGATATTACCAACCGGGACTAGGGGTCCCAAATGAGCAGTTCTTC. It yields the protein CASSTRYYQPGLGVPNEQFF.

The genes are TRBV5-6 and TRBJ2-7; D unresolved. Germline values: CDR1 SGHDT, CDR2 YYEEEE. The length of the CDR3 is 12 residues. The ends were cut back, 2 bases at V and 3 bases at J, with 6 bases in the middle. CDR3 nucleotide sequence: TGTGCCAGCAGCTTTAGTCGCTACGAGCAGTACTTC. Amino acids: CASSFSRYEQYF. Full variable domain (remainder filled in from reference TRBV5-6 and TRBJ2-7): DAGVTQSPTHLIKTRGQQVTLRCSPKSGHDTVSWYQQALGQGPQFIFQYYEEEERQRGNFPDRFSGHQFPNYSSELNVNALLLGDSALYLCASSFSRYEQYFGPGTRLTVT.

The rearrangement links TRBV7-2 to TRBJ2-1, with D unresolved. The CDR3 is 15 amino acids. The germline V gene has CDR1 SGHTA and CDR2 FQGNSA. Between the trimmed V and J ends, which lost 5 bases and 4 bases, there was a span of 15 bases. DNA for the CDR3: TGTGCCAGCAGCCCCTGGCGGCCGATTTACAATGAGCAGTTCTTC. Its protein product is CASSPWRPIYNEQFF.

The chain is built from TRBV4-3 and TRBJ2-2; 8 bases fit TRBD1. V shed 1 base and J 4 bases; nucleotides not matched to a gene: 2. This CDR3 spans 15 amino acids. The germline V gene has CDR1 LGHNA and CDR2 YSLEER. The CDR3 nucleotides read TGCGCCAGCAGCCAAGGGACAGGGTTCACCGGGGAGCTGTTTTTT. It encodes CASSQGTGFTGELFF.

This clone was seen just once. The chain couples TRBV19 to TRBJ2-7; no firm D call. The CDR3 consists of 14 residues. Trimming took off 5 bases at V and 7 bases at J, with 18 bases between the two ends. Germline CDR1 reads LNHDA; CDR2 reads SQIVND (reference sequence). For the CDR3, the DNA is TGTGCCAGTAGTCCAACCTCTCAGGTGATGGAGCAGTACTTC. It codes for CASSPTSQVMEQYF.

The rearrangement links TRBV6-1 to TRBJ2-7; 8 nucleotides line up with TRBD2. J gave up 7 bases and V 2 bases, and 7 bases lay outside the gene matches. This CDR3 is built from 14 residues. Per germline, CDR1 MNHNS and CDR2 SASEGT. The CDR3 is CASSEWGTGGEQYF. CDR3 bases: TGTGCCAGCAGTGAATGGGGGACGGGAGGGGAGCAGTACTTC.

This chain links TRBV5-1 with TRBJ1-1, with D perhaps matching TRBD1 (6 bases). The CDR3 totals 15 residues. V was trimmed by 4 bases and J by 3 bases, leaving 16 bases between them. CDR1 and CDR2 from the germline V gene are SGHRS and YFSETQ. CDR3 DNA: TGCGCCAGCAGCGCGGGAGGGGGTGGTGACACTGAAGCTTTCTTT. Amino acids: CASSAGGGGDTEAFF.

This rearrangement joins TRBV5-1 to TRBJ1-1; 12 bases are a match to TRBD1. The CDR3 runs 14 residues. Germline-derived CDR1 and CDR2 are SGHRS and YFSETQ. J lost 8 bases, V lost 4 bases, and 6 bases had no gene match. The CDR3 DNA reads as TGCGCCAGCAGCCAAGGGACAGGGGGCCTCGAAGCTTTCTTT. Its translation: CASSQGTGGLEAFF. The full variable domain, in which reference TRBV5-1 and TRBJ1-1 provide the parts outside the CDR3, is KAGVTQTPRYLIKTRGQQVTLSCSPISGHRSVSWYQQTPGQGLQFLFEYFSETQRNKGNFPGRFSGRQFSNSRSEMNVSTLELGDSALYLCASSQGTGGLEAFFGQGTRLTVV.

V and J are TRBV2 and TRBJ2-1, with 9 nucleotides matching TRBD1. CDR3 size: 19 residues. The V gene end was trimmed by 7 bases and the J gene end by 5 bases; junction bases not matched to a gene: 21. Germline loops: CDR1 SNHLY, CDR2 FYNNEI. CDR3 sequence (DNA): TGTGCCAGCACCCGAATTACAATCGGGACAGGGTCTCGCGACAATGAGCAGTTCTTC. It is translated as CASTRITIGTGSRDNEQFF.

The rearrangement joins TRBV9 to TRBJ2-1; 7 positions match TRBD1. V dropped 2 bases and J dropped 8; count of bases not matched to a gene: 7. The CDR3 has 14 residues. Germline-derived CDR1 and CDR2 are SGDLS and YYNGEE. The CDR3 loop reads CASSVEPGGDEQFF. In DNA, the CDR3 is TGTGCCAGCAGCGTTGAACCAGGGGGTGATGAGCAGTTCTTC.

V usage is TRBV7-2 and J usage is TRBJ2-1; D ambiguous. Germline CDR1 and CDR2: SGHTA and FQGNSA. The CDR3 is 15 residues long. Trimming removed 5 bases from V and 3 bases from J, with 14 bases in between. Here the CDR3 DNA reads TGTGCCAGCAGCCCATCATCGTCACACTACAATGAGCAGTTCTTC. This codes for CASSPSSSHYNEQFF.

The chain has TRBV5-4 and TRBJ1-2, with D uncertain. V was trimmed by 0 bases and J by 2 bases, leaving 14 bases between them. The CDR3 covers 16 residues. CDR1 SGHNT and CDR2 YYREEE come from the germline V gene (reference sequence). The CDR3 protein is CASSLAAGVWNYGYTF. In DNA, the CDR3 is TGTGCCAGCAGCTTGGCCGCCGGGGTTTGGAACTATGGCTACACCTTC.

V usage is TRBV19 and J usage is TRBJ1-5, with TRBD1 matching over 8 bases. CDR1 and CDR2 (germline): LNHDA, SQIVND (reference sequence). V gave up 1 base and J gave up 5 bases; unmatched junction bases: 4. The length of the CDR3 is 15 residues. The CDR3 sequence: CASSIVVTGDQPQHF. The CDR3 nucleotides are TGTGCCAGTAGTATAGTGGTGACAGGGGATCAGCCCCAGCATTTT.

The rearrangement uses TRBV2 and TRBJ2-5, with TRBD1 matching 7 bases. After removal of 8 bases from V and 2 bases from J, the junction contained 2 bases not matched to a gene. CDR3 length: 12 amino acids. In germline, CDR1 is SNHLY, CDR2 FYNNEI. Written as DNA, the CDR3 is TGTGCCAGCTGGGGACAGCAAGAGACCCAGTACTTC. This translates into CASWGQQETQYF. Full variable domain (rest looked up from reference TRBV2 and TRBJ2-5): EPEVTQTPSHQVTQMGQEVILRCVPISNHLYFYWYRQILGQKVEFLVSFYNNEISEKSEIFDDQFSVERPDGSNFTLKIRSTKLEDSAMYFCASWGQQETQYFGPGTRLLVL.

The chain recombines TRBV5-1 with TRBJ2-7, with 10 bases that match TRBD2. The CDR3 covers 15 residues. CDR1 SGHRS and CDR2 YFSETQ come from the germline V gene. Trimming at V came to 4 bases and at J to 0 bases, leaving 4 bases not matched to a gene. Here the CDR3 DNA reads TGCGCCAGCAGCGTCGGGACTAGCGACTCCTACGAGCAGTACTTC. It yields the protein CASSVGTSDSYEQYF. Drawing the rest from reference TRBV5-1 and TRBJ2-7, the complete variable domain is KAGVTQTPRYLIKTRGQQVTLSCSPISGHRSVSWYQQTPGQGLQFLFEYFSETQRNKGNFPGRFSGRQFSNSRSEMNVSTLELGDSALYLCASSVGTSDSYEQYFGPGTRLTVT.

The chain links TRBV7-3 to TRBJ2-1; D is undetermined. V was pared by 1 base and J by 4 bases, with 8 bases between. Germline assignment: CDR1 SGHTA and CDR2 FQGTGA. The CDR3 is made up of 14 amino acids. In nucleotides, the CDR3 is TGTGCCAGCAGCTTAAAAGCTCCGTACAATGAGCAGTTCTTC. This translates into CASSLKAPYNEQFF.

The chain links TRBV6-1 to TRBJ1-1; no clear D. CDR1 is MNHNS and CDR2 is SASEGT in the germline V gene. This CDR3 region has 16 residues. V gave up 2 bases and J gave up 0 bases, with 13 bases separating them. The CDR3 DNA follows: TGTGCCAGCAGTGAAAGGCGGTTAATCATGAACACTGAAGCTTTCTTT. It codes for CASSERRLIMNTEAFF.

The rearrangement links TRBV2 to TRBJ2-3, with 10 bases lining up with TRBD2. CDR1 and CDR2 from the germline V gene are SNHLY and FYNNEI. V was pared by 6 bases and J by 3 bases, with 12 bases of the junction left unmatched. The CDR3 contains 17 residues. For the CDR3, the DNA is TGTGCCAGCAGAGCGGGGCGGCTAGCGGGAGTGACAGATACGCAGTATTTT. Protein: CASRAGRLAGVTDTQYF.

The chain carries TRBV6-5 and TRBJ1-5; TRBD1 matches at 7 bases. J gave up 6 bases and V 5 bases, and 4 bases lay outside the gene matches. CDR1 and CDR2 from the germline V gene are MNHEY and SVGAGI. The CDR3 is 13 amino acids. For the CDR3, the DNA is TGTGCCAGCAGTACCACAGGGGTTCAGCCCCAGCATTTT. This codes for CASSTTGVQPQHF.

The chain has TRBV4-3 and TRBJ1-2; D is unresolved. V was clipped by 1 base and J by 4 bases, with 7 bases between them. CDR1 is LGHNA and CDR2 is YSLEER in the germline V gene. This CDR3 has 13 residues. CDR3 region: CASSQVAGYGYTF. DNA of the CDR3: TGCGCCAGCAGCCAAGTAGCGGGCTATGGCTACACCTTC.

This sequence joins TRBV19 and TRBJ1-3, with TRBD1 identical over 7 bases. This CDR3 has 14 amino acids. Unmatched junction bases numbered 8, after V lost 8 bases and J lost 4 bases. CDR1 LNHDA and CDR2 SQIVND come from the germline V gene (reference sequence). The CDR3 DNA follows: TGTGCCAGTCACCTTGGGACAGTAGGAAACACCATATATTTT. Its translation is CASHLGTVGNTIYF. Together with reference TRBV19 and TRBJ1-3, the CDR3 gives the full variable domain: DGGITQSPKYLFRKEGQNVTLSCEQNLNHDAMYWYRQDPGQGLRLIYYSQIVNDFQKGDIAEGYSVSREKKESFPLTVTSAQKNPTAFYLCASHLGTVGNTIYFGEGSWLTVV.

This chain uses TRBV9 with TRBJ2-7; 7 bases match TRBD2. The germline V gene encodes CDR1 SGDLS and CDR2 YYNGEE. Trimming removed 4 bases from V and 5 bases from J; junction bases left unmatched: 9. The CDR3 sequence is 14 residues long. CDR3 protein: CASSLSGKLDEQYF. The CDR3 region has the DNA TGTGCCAGCAGCCTAAGCGGGAAACTTGACGAGCAGTACTTC. Full variable domain (remainder filled in from reference TRBV9 and TRBJ2-7): DSGVTQTPKHLITATGQRVTLRCSPRSGDLSVYWYQQSLDQGLQFLIQYYNGEERAKGNILERFSAQQFPDLHSELNLSSLELGDSALYFCASSLSGKLDEQYFGPGTRLTVT.

The rearrangement joins TRBV19 to TRBJ1-1; D perhaps matches TRBD1 (5 bases). This CDR3 is 14 amino acids long. Trimming cost V 8 bases and J 8 bases, with 21 bases left between them. The germline CDR1 and CDR2 sequences are LNHDA and SQIVND (reference sequence). The CDR3 sequence is CASAYGEGYREAFF. The CDR3, as DNA: TGTGCCAGTGCATATGGGGAGGGGTATAGAGAAGCTTTCTTT.

The chain links TRBV28 to TRBJ2-6, with 9 bases fitting TRBD1. The trim removed 8 bases at V and 3 bases at J, leaving 11 bases unmatched. The CDR3 loop spans 17 amino acids. Germline assignment: CDR1 MDHEN and CDR2 SYDVKM. The CDR3 nucleotides read TGTGCCAGCGTCCGGGGGGACAGGGTAATTGGGGCCAACGTCCTGACTTTC. Its translation is CASVRGDRVIGANVLTF.

The chain joins TRBV7-8 to TRBJ1-2; possible D gene TRBD1, 6 bases. Germline values: CDR1 SGHVS, CDR2 FQNEAQ. Trimming removed 6 bases from V and 5 bases from J, with 19 bases in between. This CDR3 spans 15 amino acids. CDR3 DNA sequence: TGTGCCAGCAGTTACGACCTGGACAGATGGTATGGCTACACCTTC. Translated: CASSYDLDRWYGYTF.

The chain combines TRBV30 with TRBJ1-5, with D possibly matching TRBD1 (6 bases). The germline V gene has CDR1 GTSNPN and CDR2 SVGIG (reference sequence). Trimming took off 2 bases at V and 6 bases at J, with 14 bases between the two ends. This CDR3 spans 14 amino acids. CDR3 sequence: CAWSSFGGLQPQHF. As DNA, the CDR3 is TGTGCCTGGAGTTCGTTTGGGGGCCTTCAGCCCCAGCATTTT.

In its sample, this clone was seen once. The chain carries TRBV14 and TRBJ2-7; TRBD2 aligns across 10 bases. Per germline, CDR1 SGHDN and CDR2 FVKESK. CDR3 length: 15 residues. With V trimmed by 3 bases and J by 5 bases, 7 bases remained unmatched. The CDR3 here is CASSHILAGENEQYF. CDR3 nucleotide sequence: TGTGCCAGCAGCCATATCCTAGCGGGAGAAAACGAGCAGTACTTC.